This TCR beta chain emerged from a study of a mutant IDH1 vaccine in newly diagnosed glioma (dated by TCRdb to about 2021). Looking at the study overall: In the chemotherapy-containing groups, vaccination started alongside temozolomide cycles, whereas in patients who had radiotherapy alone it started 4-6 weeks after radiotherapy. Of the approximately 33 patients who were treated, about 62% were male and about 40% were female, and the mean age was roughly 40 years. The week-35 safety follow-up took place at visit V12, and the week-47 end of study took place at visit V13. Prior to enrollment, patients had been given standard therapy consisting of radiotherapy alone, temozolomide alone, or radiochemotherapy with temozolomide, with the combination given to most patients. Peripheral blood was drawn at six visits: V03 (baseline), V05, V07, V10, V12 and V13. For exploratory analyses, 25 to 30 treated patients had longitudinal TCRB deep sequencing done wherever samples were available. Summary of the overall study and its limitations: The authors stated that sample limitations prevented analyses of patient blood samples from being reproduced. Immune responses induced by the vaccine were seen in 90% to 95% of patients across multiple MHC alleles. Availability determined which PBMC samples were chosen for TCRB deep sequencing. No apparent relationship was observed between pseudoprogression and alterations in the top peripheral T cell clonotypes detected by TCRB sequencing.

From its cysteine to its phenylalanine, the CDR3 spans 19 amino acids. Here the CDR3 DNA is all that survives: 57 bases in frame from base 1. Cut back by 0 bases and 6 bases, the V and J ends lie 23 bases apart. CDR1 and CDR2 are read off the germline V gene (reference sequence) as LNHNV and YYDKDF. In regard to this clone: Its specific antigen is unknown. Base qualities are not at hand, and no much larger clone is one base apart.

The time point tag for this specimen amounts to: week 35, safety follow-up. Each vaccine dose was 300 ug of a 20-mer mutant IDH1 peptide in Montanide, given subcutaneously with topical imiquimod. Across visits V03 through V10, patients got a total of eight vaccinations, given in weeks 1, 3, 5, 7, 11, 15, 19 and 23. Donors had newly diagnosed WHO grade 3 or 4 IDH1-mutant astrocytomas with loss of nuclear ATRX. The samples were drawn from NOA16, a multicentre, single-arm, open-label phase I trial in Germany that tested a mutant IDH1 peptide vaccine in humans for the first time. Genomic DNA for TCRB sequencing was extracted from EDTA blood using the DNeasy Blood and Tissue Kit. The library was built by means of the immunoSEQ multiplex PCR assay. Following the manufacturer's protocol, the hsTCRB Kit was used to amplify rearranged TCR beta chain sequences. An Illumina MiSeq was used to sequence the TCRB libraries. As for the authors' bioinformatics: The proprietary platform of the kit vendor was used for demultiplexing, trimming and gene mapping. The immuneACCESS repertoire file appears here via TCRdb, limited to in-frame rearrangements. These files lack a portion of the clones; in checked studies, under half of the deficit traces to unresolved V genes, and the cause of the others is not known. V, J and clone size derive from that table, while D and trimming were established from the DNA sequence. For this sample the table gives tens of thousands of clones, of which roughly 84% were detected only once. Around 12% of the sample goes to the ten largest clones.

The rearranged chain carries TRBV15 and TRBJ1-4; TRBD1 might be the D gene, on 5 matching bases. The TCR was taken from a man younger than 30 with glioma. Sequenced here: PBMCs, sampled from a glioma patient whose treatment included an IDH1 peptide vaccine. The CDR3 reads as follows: CATSRDLLGWGIRDEKLFF. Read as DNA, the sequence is TGTGCCACCAGCAGAGATCTCCTGGGATGGGGGATACGGGATGAAAAACTGTTTTTT. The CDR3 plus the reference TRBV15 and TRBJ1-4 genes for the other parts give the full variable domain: DAMVIQNPRYQVTQFGKPVTLSCSQTLNHNVMYWYQQKSSQAPKLLFHYYDKDFNNEADTPDNFQSRRPNTSFCFLDIRSPGLGDTAMYLCATSRDLLGWGIRDEKLFFGSGTQLSVL.